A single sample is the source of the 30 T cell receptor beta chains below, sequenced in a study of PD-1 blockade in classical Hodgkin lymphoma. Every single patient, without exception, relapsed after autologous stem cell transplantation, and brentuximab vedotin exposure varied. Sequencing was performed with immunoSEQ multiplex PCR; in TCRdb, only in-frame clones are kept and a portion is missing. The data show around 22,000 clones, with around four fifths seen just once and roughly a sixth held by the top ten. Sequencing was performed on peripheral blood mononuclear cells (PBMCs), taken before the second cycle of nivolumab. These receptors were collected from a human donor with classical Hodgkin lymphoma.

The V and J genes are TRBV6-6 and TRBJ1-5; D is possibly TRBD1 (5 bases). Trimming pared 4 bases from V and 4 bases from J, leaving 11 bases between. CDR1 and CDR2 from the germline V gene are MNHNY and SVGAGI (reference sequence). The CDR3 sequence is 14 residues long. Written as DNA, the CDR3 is TGTGCCAGCAGTTCCAGGGAGGGGAATCAGCCCCAGCATTTT. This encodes CASSSREGNQPQHF.

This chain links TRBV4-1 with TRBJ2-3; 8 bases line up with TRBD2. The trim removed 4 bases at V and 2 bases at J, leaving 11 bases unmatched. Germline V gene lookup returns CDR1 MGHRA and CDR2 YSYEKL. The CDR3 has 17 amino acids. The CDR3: CASSLIVSGASTDTQYF. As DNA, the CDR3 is TGCGCCAGCAGCCTAATTGTTAGCGGGGCCTCCACAGATACGCAGTATTTT.

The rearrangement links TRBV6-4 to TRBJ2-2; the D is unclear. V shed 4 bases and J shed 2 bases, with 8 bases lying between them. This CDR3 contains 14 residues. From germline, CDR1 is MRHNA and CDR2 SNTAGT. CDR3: CASSVWANTGELFF. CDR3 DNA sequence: TGTGCCAGCAGTGTGTGGGCAAACACCGGGGAGCTGTTTTTT.

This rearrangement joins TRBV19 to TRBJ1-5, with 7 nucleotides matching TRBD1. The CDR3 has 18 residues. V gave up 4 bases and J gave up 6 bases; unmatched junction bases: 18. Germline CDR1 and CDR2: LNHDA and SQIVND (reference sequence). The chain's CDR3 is CASSNIFSGTDGGQPQHF. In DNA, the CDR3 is TGTGCCAGTAGTAACATTTTTTCCGGGACAGACGGAGGTCAGCCCCAGCATTTT.

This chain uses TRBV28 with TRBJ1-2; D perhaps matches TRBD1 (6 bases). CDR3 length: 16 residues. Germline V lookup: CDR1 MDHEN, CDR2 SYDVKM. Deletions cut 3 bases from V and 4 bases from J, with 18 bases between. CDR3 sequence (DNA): TGTGCCAGCAGTTTGGCTGGAGACAGGACCTTCTATGGCTACACCTTC. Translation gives CASSLAGDRTFYGYTF.

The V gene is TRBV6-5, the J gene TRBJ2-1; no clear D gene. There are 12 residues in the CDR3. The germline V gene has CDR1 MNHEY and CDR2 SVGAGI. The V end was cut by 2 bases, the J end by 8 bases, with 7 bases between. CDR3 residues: CASSYGWDEQFF. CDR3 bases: TGTGCCAGCAGTTACGGTTGGGATGAGCAGTTCTTC.

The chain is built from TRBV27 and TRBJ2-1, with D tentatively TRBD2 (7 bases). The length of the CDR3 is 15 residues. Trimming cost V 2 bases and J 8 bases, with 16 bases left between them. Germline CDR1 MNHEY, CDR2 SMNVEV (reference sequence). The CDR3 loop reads CASSLMRSGGDEQFF. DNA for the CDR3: TGTGCCAGCAGTTTAATGAGGTCGGGGGGCGATGAGCAGTTCTTC.

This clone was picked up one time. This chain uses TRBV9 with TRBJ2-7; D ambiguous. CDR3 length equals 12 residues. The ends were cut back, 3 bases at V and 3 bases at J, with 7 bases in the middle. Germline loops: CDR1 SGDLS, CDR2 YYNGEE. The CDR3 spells CASSGRDYEQYF. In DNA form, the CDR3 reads TGTGCCAGCAGCGGGAGAGACTACGAGCAGTACTTC. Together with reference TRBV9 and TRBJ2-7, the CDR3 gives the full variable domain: DSGVTQTPKHLITATGQRVTLRCSPRSGDLSVYWYQQSLDQGLQFLIQYYNGEERAKGNILERFSAQQFPDLHSELNLSSLELGDSALYFCASSGRDYEQYFGPGTRLTVT.

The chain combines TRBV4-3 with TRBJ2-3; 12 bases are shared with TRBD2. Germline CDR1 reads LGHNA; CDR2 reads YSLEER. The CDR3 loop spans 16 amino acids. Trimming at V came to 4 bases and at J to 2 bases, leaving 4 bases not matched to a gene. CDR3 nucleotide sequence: TGCGCCAGCAGCCTGACTAGCGGGAGCATCACAGATACGCAGTATTTT. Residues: CASSLTSGSITDTQYF.

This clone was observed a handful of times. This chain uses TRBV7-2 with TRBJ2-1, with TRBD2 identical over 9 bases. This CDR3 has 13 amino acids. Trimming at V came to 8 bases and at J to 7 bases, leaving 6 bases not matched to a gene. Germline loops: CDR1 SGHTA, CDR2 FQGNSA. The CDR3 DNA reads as TGTGCCAGCGTGCGGGGGGGCCCGAATGAGCAGTTCTTC. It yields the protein CASVRGGPNEQFF.

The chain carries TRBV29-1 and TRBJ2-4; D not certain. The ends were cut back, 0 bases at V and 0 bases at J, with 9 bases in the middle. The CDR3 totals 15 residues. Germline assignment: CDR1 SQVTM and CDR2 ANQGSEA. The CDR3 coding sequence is TGCAGCGTTGAAGACGCCAGTAAAGCCAAAAACATTCAGTACTTC. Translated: CSVEDASKAKNIQYF.

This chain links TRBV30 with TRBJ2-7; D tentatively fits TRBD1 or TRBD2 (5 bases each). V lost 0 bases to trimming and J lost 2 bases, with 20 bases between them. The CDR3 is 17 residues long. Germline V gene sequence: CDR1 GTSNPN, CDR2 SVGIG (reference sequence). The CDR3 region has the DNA TGTGCCTGGAGTGTACCAGGTATTCTTGGGGGAGCCTACGAGCAGTACGTC. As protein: CAWSVPGILGGAYEQYV.

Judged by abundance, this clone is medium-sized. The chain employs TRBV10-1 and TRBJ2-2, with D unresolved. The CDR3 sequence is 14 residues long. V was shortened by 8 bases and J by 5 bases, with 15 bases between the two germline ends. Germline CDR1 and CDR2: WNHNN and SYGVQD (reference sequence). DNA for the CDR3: TGCGCCAGCCTTGGTCCACCATGGACCGGGGAGCTGTTTTTT. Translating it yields CASLGPPWTGELFF.

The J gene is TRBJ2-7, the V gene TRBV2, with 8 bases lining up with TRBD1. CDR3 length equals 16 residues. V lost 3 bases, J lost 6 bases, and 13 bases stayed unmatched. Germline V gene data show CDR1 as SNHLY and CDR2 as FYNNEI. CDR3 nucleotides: TGTGCCAGCAGTGACCCGGGACAGGCAGGTTATGGCGAGCAGTACTTC. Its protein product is CASSDPGQAGYGEQYF.

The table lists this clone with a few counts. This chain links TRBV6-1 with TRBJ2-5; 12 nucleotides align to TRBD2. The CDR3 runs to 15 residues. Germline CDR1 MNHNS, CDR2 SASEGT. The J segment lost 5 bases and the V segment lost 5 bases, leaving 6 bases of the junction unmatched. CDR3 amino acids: CASSRLAGDSETQYF. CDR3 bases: TGTGCCAGCAGTAGACTAGCGGGAGATTCGGAGACCCAGTACTTC.

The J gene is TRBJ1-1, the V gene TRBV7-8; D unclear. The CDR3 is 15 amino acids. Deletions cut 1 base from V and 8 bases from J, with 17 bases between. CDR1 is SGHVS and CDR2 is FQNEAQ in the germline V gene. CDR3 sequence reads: CASSLEGSPRLEAFF. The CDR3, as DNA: TGTGCCAGCAGCTTAGAGGGCTCACCCCGACTCGAAGCTTTCTTT.

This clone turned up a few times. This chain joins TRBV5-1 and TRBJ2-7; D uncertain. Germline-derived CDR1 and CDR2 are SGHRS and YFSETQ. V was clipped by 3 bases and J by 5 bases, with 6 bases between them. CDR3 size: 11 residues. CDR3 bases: TGCGCCAGCAGCTCTGGAAACGAGCAGTACTTC. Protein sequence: CASSSGNEQYF.

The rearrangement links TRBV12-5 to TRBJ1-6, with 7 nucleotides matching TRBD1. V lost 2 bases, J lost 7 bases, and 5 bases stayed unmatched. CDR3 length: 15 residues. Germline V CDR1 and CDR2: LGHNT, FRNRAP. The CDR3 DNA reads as TGTGCTAGTGGTTTGCTGACAGGGTCGAATTCACCCCTCCACTTT. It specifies CASGLLTGSNSPLHF.

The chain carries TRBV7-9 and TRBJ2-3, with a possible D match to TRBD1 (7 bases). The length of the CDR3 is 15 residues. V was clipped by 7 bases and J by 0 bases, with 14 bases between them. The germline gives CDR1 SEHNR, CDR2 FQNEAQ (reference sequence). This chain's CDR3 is CASTRGTASTDTQYF. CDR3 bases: TGTGCCAGCACCCGCGGGACAGCTAGCACAGATACGCAGTATTTT.

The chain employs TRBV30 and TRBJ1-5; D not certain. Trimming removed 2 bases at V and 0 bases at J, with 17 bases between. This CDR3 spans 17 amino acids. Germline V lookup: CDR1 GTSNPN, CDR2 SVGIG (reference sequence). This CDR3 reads CAWSHRGGSVSNQPQHF. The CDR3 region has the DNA TGTGCCTGGAGTCATCGAGGTGGTAGCGTTAGCAATCAGCCCCAGCATTTT.

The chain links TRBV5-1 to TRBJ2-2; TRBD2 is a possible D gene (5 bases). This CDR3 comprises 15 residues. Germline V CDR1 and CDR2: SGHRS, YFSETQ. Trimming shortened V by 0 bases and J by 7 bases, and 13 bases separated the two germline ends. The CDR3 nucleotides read TGCGCCAGCAGCTTGGTTCCGGGGTCCGTCGGGGAGCTGTTTTTT. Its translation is CASSLVPGSVGELFF.

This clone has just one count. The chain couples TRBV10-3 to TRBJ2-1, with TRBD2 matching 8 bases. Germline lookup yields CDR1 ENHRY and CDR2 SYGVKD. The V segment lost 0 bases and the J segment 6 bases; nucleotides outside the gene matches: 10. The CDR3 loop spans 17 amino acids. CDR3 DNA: TGTGCCATCAGTGAGTCGACGGGGGGGCTCCCCGTCAATGAGCAGTTCTTC. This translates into CAISESTGGLPVNEQFF.

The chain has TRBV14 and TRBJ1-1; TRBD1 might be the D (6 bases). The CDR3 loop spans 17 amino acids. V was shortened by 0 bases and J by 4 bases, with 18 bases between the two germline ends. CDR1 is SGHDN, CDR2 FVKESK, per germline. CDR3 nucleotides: TGTGCCAGCAGCCAAGAATTCGTGGGGGGCAAGTTCACTGAAGCTTTCTTT. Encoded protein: CASSQEFVGGKFTEAFF.

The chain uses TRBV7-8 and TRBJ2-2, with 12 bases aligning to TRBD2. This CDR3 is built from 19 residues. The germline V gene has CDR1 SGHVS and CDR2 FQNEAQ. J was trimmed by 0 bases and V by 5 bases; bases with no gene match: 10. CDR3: CASSNLLRTSGTNTGELFF. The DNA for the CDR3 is TGTGCCAGCAGCAATCTACTACGGACTAGCGGGACGAACACCGGGGAGCTGTTTTTT. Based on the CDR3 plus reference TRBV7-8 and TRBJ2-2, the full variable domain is GAGVSQSPRYKVAKRGQDVALRCDPISGHVSLFWYQQALGQGPEFLTYFQNEAQLDKSGLPSDRFFAERPEGSVSTLKIQRTQQEDSAVYLCASSNLLRTSGTNTGELFFGEGSRLTVL.

The CDR3 sequence: CASSYRGTGLTEQYF. The CDR3 DNA is TGTGCCAGCAGTTACCGTGGGACAGGGTTGACCGAGCAGTACTTC. The chain employs TRBV6-5 and TRBJ2-7; TRBD1 matches 9 bases. Trimming at V came to 2 bases and at J to 6 bases, leaving 8 bases not matched to a gene. The length of the CDR3 is 15 residues. Per the germline V gene, CDR1 is MNHEY and CDR2 is SVGAGI.

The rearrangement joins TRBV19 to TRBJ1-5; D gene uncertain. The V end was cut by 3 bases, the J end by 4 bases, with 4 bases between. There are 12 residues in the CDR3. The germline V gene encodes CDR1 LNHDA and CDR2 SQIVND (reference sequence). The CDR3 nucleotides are TGTGCCAGTAGTATGGGAAATCAGCCCCAGCATTTT. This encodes CASSMGNQPQHF.

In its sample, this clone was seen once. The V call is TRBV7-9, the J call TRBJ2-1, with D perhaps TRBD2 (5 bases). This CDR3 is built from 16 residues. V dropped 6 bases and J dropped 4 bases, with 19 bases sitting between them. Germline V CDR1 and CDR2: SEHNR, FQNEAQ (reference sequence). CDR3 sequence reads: CASSPLYGERYNEQFF. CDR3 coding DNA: TGTGCCAGCAGTCCCCTCTACGGGGAGAGGTACAATGAGCAGTTCTTC.

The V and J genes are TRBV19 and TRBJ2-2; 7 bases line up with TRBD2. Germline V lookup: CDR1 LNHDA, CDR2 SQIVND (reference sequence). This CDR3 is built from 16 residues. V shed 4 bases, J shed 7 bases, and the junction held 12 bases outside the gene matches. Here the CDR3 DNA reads TGTGCCAGTAGTACCCCTTCGGGTTCTAGCGGCGGGGAGCTGTTTTTT. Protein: CASSTPSGSSGGELFF.

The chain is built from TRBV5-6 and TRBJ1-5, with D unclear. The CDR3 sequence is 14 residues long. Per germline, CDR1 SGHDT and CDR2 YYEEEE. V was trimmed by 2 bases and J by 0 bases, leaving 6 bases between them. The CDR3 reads CASSFVGSNQPQHF. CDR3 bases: TGTGCCAGCAGCTTTGTGGGTAGCAATCAGCCCCAGCATTTT. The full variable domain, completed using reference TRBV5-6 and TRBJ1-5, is DAGVTQSPTHLIKTRGQQVTLRCSPKSGHDTVSWYQQALGQGPQFIFQYYEEEERQRGNFPDRFSGHQFPNYSSELNVNALLLGDSALYLCASSFVGSNQPQHFGDGTRLSIL.

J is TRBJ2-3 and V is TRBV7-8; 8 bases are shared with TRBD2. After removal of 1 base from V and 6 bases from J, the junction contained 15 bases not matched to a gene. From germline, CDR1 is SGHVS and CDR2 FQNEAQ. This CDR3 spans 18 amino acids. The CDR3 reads CASSLVFTSGLDYDTQYF. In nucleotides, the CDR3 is TGTGCCAGCAGCTTAGTGTTTACTAGCGGCCTCGATTATGATACGCAGTATTTT.